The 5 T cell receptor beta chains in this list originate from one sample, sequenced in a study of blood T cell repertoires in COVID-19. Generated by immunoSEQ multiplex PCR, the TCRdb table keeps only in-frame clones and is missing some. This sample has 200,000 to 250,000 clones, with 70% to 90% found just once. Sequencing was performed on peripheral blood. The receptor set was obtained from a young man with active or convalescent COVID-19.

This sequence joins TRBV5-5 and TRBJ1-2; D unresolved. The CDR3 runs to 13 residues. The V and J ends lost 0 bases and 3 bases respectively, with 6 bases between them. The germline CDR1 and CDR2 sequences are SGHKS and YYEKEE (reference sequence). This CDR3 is CASSLAGDYGYTF. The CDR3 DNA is TGTGCCAGCAGCTTGGCCGGAGACTATGGCTACACCTTC.

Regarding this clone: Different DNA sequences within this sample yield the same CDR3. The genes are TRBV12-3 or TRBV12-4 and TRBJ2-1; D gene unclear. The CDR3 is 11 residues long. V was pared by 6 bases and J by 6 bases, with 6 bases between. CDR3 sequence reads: CASSPLNEQFF. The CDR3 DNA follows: TGTGCCAGCAGCCCCCTCAATGAGCAGTTCTTC.

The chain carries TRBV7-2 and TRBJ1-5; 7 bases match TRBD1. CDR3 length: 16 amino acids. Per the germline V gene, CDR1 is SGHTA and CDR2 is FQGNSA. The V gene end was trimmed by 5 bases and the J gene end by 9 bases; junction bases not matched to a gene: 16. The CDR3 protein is CASSPEAAGGWRPQHF. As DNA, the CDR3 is TGTGCCAGCAGCCCAGAAGCGGCAGGGGGGTGGAGGCCCCAGCATTTT.

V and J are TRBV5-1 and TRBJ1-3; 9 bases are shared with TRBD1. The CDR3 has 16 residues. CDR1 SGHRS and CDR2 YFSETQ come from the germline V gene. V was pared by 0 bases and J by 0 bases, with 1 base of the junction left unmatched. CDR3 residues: CASSLETGGSGNTIYF. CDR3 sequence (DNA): TGCGCCAGCAGCTTGGAGACAGGGGGCTCTGGAAACACCATATATTTT.

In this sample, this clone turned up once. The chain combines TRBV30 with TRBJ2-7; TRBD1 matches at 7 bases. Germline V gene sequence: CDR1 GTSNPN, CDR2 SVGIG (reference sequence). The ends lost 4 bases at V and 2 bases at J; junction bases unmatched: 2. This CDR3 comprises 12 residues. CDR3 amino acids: CAWKGQTYEQYF. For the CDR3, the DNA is TGTGCCTGGAAGGGACAGACCTACGAGCAGTACTTC.